This T cell receptor (beta chain) was documented in a study of cytomegalovirus exposure and HLA in healthy donors. Study-level information: Among about 190 million T cells, an earlier analysis found 90 million to 130 million unique TCR beta sequences. An early release of data contained 75 million to 90 million unique TCRs, which came from HLA-typed donors. When just under 400 donors were genotyped, approximately 80% of them were found to fall in the Caucasian-associated ancestry cluster. Study findings and constraints: Some V segments (TRBV6-2 and TRBV6-3 among them) were excluded as indistinguishable.

PCR primers comprised 60 Vbeta and 13 Jbeta primers. Libraries were prepared by immunoSEQ multiplex PCR; TCRdb keeps only in-frame clonotypes and omits some of them. Counted here are about 120,000 clones, around 75% occurring once; the ten biggest clones make up about 1.6%. As regards this clone: Antigen unknown. Compared with germline, one end of the junction differs, possibly owing to a read error.

CDR1 is SQVTM and CDR2 is ANQGSEA in the germline V gene. This CDR3 has 15 amino acids. V gene TRBV29-1 combines with J gene TRBJ1-2; 7 bases fit TRBD1. The source is a woman under 30 in good health and CMV-seronegative. The sample consisted of PBMCs. CDR3 amino acids: CGVDILGQDNYGYTF. The DNA for the CDR3 is TGCGGCGTTGACATCCTCGGACAGGATAACTATGGCTACACCTTC.